The 5 T cell receptor beta chains below come from one sample, sequenced in a study of blood T cell repertoires in COVID-19. Produced via immunoSEQ multiplex PCR; TCRdb's table is partial and in-frame only. The table has tens of thousands of clones, about 90% seen once. The sequenced material came from peripheral blood. The receptor set was obtained from a man at least 80 years old in a cohort sampled during active COVID-19.

The gene calls are TRBV7-9 and TRBJ1-5; 8 nucleotides match TRBD1. The ends lost 5 bases at V and 4 bases at J; junction bases unmatched: 10. The CDR3 covers 16 residues. CDR1 and CDR2 (germline): SEHNR, FQNEAQ (reference sequence). Here the CDR3 DNA reads TGTGCCAGCAGCCTCGGACAGGGCTCCTTTAATCAGCCCCAGCATTTT. It translates to CASSLGQGSFNQPQHF.

This chain uses TRBV6-4 with TRBJ1-1; 11 positions agree with TRBD1. Germline lookup yields CDR1 MRHNA and CDR2 SNTAGT. After removal of 11 bases from V and 5 bases from J, the junction contained 4 bases not matched to a gene. CDR3 length equals 12 residues. The CDR3 region is CAGQGALTEAFF. In nucleotides, the CDR3 is TGTGCCGGACAGGGGGCGCTTACTGAAGCTTTCTTT.

The gene calls are TRBV23-1 and TRBJ1-2, with 7 bases aligning to TRBD1. TRBV23-1 belongs to the ORF category, with a function that is uncertain. With 8 bases clipped from V and 5 bases from J, the junction kept 11 bases outside the gene matches. This CDR3 region has 14 residues. The DNA of the CDR3 is TGCGCCAGCCGGTTTAGGGGGCGCGAGTATGGCTACACCTTC. Protein sequence: CASRFRGREYGYTF.

The rearrangement uses TRBV5-4 and TRBJ2-1, with 10 positions matching TRBD1. The CDR3 consists of 14 residues. CDR1 and CDR2 from the germline V gene are SGHNT and YYREEE (reference sequence). V gave up 2 bases and J gave up 6 bases; unmatched junction bases: 2. CDR3 DNA: TGTGCCAGCAGCTTCCGGGACAGGGGCAATGAGCAGTTCTTC. Its translation is CASSFRDRGNEQFF.

This chain connects TRBV6-5 to TRBJ2-7; 7 bases are a match to TRBD2. V lost 7 bases and J lost 4; bases outside the gene matches: 7. CDR3 length: 13 amino acids. Germline V lookup: CDR1 MNHEY, CDR2 SVGAGI. The CDR3 sequence is CASMGGSGYEQYF. CDR3 coding DNA: TGTGCCAGCATGGGCGGGAGTGGGTACGAGCAGTACTTC.